Below, one T cell receptor (beta chain) is given with its context. A second PCR of about 6 to 11 cycles used a sample-barcoded 5' primer and a J-beta primer mix. One entry per CDR3 protein, called by TCRdb with MiXCR from the 5' RACE reads. The data contain around 990,000 distinct CDR3 sequences, almost 25% of them seen just once; the ten biggest clones take up approximately 0.71%. Trimming removed 8 bases from V and 4 bases from J, with 14 bases in between. The CDR3 runs 14 residues. The data belong to a study of blood T cells in healthy people across ages. Every sample yielded at least 6 million isolated PBMCs. These data were likewise used in another study, on T cells of mothers and their children. That investigation notes: Nine systemically healthy Caucasian donors: three mothers, six children. Per child, 2.5 million to 3.5 million TCR beta CDR3 reads were obtained, against over 9.5 million per mother.

The sequenced material came from blood. This TCR was sampled from a girl aged 2 to 10 in good health. This chain links TRBV12-3 or TRBV12-4 with TRBJ1-4; D unresolved. The CDR3 DNA reads TGTGCCAGCGGGTACAAGACCGATAATGAAAAACTGTTTTTT. It translates to CASGYKTDNEKLFF.